What follows is one T cell receptor (beta chain) and its context. As yet, its antigen is unknown. Using immunoSEQ multiplex PCR, the repertoire was profiled, and TCRdb retains in-frame clones only, with some absent. This sample has fewer than 30,000 clones, with around four fifths found just once. All the patients suffered relapse after autologous stem cell transplantation, and brentuximab vedotin exposure differed. Best response was recorded as complete response, partial response or progressive disease. This entry comes from a study of PD-1 blockade in classical Hodgkin lymphoma. Study findings and constraints: Diversity in CD4+ TCRs, unlike that measured in CD8+ TCRs, had risen significantly by C4D1. Some patients began nivolumab under 1 year after ASCT. These patients were excluded from later analyses. Newly diagnosed patients and complete responders had comparable diversity at baseline.

This receptor was obtained from a human donor with classical Hodgkin lymphoma. Sample: peripheral blood mononuclear cells (PBMCs), taken before the second cycle of nivolumab.

This chain's CDR3 is CASSATSGGRTDTQYF. The CDR3, as DNA: TGTGCCAGCAGCGCGACTAGCGGGGGGCGCACAGATACGCAGTATTTT. The rearrangement links TRBV7-9 to TRBJ2-3; 13 bases are a match to TRBD2. The germline gives CDR1 SEHNR, CDR2 FQNEAQ (reference sequence). J gave up 1 base and V 5 bases, and 3 bases lay outside the gene matches. This CDR3 is 16 amino acids long.